The 28 T cell receptor beta chains given below trace back to one sample, sequenced in a study of cytomegalovirus exposure and HLA in healthy donors. Vbeta (60) and Jbeta (13) primers were used in the PCR. TCRdb keeps only in-frame clones here, not all; method: immunoSEQ multiplex PCR. Of around 100,000 clones listed, about four fifths are singletons. The sample comprised PBMCs. These receptors all come from a man in his forties in good health and CMV-seropositive.

This clone appeared a single time. One junction end does not reproduce the germline sequence, and a read error may be involved. V is TRBV5-6 and J is TRBJ2-5; TRBD2 might be the D (5 bases). This CDR3 spans 14 amino acids. Germline CDR1 is SGHDT and CDR2 is YYEEEE. DNA for the CDR3: TGTGTCAGCAGCTTGAGTAGCGTTCAAGAGACCCAGTACTTC. Translation gives CVSSLSSVQETQYF.

The chain is built from TRBV7-9 and TRBJ1-1; D is unclear. The germline gives CDR1 SEHNR, CDR2 FQNEAQ (reference sequence). This CDR3 is built from 11 residues. V lost 6 bases to trimming and J lost 8 bases, with 10 bases between them. As DNA, the CDR3 is TGTGCCAGCAGGAGAGCCGCCGAAGCTTTCTTT. Translated: CASRRAAEAFF. Complete variable domain (other parts from reference TRBV7-9 and TRBJ1-1): DTGVSQNPRHKITKRGQNVTFRCDPISEHNRLYWYRQTLGQGPEFLTYFQNEAQLEKSRLLSDRFSAERPKGSFSTLEIQRTEQGDSAMYLCASRRAAEAFFGQGTRLTVV.

The chain combines TRBV9 with TRBJ2-3; 7 bases agree with TRBD2. Germline loops: CDR1 SGDLS, CDR2 YYNGEE. V lost 0 bases to trimming and J lost 4 bases; unmatched junction nucleotides: 2. This CDR3 contains 14 residues. The CDR3, as DNA: TGTGCCAGCAGCGTAGGACTAGCATCAGATACGCAGTATTTT. This gives the protein CASSVGLASDTQYF.

The CDR3 DNA reads as TGTGCCTGGAGTGTACGAGGGTCCTCGTATCACGAGCAGTACTTC. Its protein product is CAWSVRGSSYHEQYF. The V call is TRBV30, the J call TRBJ2-7, with D tentatively TRBD2 (5 bases). Trimming took off 0 bases at V and 5 bases at J, with 17 bases between the two ends. CDR1 is GTSNPN and CDR2 is SVGIG in the germline V gene (reference sequence). The CDR3 totals 15 residues. The full variable domain, with the rest looked up from reference TRBV30 and TRBJ2-7, is SQTIHQWPATLVQPVGSPLSLECTVEGTSNPNLYWYRQAAGRGLQLLFYSVGIGQISSEVPQNLSASRPQDRQFILSSKKLLLSDSGFYLCAWSVRGSSYHEQYFGPGTRLTVT.

The genes are TRBV18 and TRBJ2-3; 7 bases map to TRBD1. This CDR3 is 14 amino acids long. Germline V gene lookup returns CDR1 KGHSH and CDR2 LQKENI. The V and J ends lost 5 bases and 6 bases, in that order; junction bases with no gene match: 8. The CDR3 DNA sequence: TGTGCCAGCTCAGTACAGGGGAAGGCGGATACGCAGTATTTT. The encoded protein is CASSVQGKADTQYF. Filled out from reference TRBV18 and TRBJ2-3, the complete variable domain reads NAGVMQNPRHLVRRRGQEARLRCSPMKGHSHVYWYRQLPEEGLKFMVYLQKENIIDESGMPKERFSAEFPKEGPSILRIQQVVRGDSAAYFCASSVQGKADTQYFGPGTRLTVL.

The table lists this clone with a few counts. The CDR3: CASSQFSAGGRETQYF. CDR3 DNA: TGTGCCAGCTCACAATTTTCCGCGGGAGGACGGGAGACCCAGTACTTC. The gene calls are TRBV18 and TRBJ2-5; 8 positions agree with TRBD2. CDR3 size: 16 residues. The V gene's germline CDR1 is KGHSH and CDR2 LQKENI. V shed 4 bases and J 5 bases; nucleotides not matched to a gene: 12.

The gene calls are TRBV6-1 and TRBJ1-1, with 11 bases fitting TRBD1. Germline assignment: CDR1 MNHNS and CDR2 SASEGT. This CDR3 spans 17 amino acids. Trimming at V came to 3 bases and at J to 4 bases, leaving 10 bases not matched to a gene. In DNA, the CDR3 is TGTGCCAGCAGTGAGAGTTCCGGGACAGGGGGGAGCACTGAAGCTTTCTTT. Residues: CASSESSGTGGSTEAFF.

CDR3: CASSEWGQGARGYTF. CDR3 nucleotide sequence: TGTGCCAGCAGTGAATGGGGACAGGGGGCGCGTGGCTACACCTTC. This rearrangement joins TRBV6-1 to TRBJ1-2; 12 bases agree with TRBD1. The CDR3 covers 15 residues. The germline gives CDR1 MNHNS, CDR2 SASEGT. Germline trimming cut 2 bases from V and 7 bases from J; bases unmatched to any gene: 5.

The chain is built from TRBV15 and TRBJ1-3; unclear D gene. In germline, CDR1 is LNHNV, CDR2 YYDKDF (reference sequence). The ends were cut back, 1 base at V and 1 base at J, with 11 bases in the middle. The CDR3 is made up of 16 amino acids. CDR3 sequence reads: CATSRVPMRSGNTIYF. Written as DNA, the CDR3 is TGTGCCACCAGCAGAGTACCGATGAGGTCTGGAAACACCATATATTTT.

V usage is TRBV7-3 and J usage is TRBJ2-5; 8 bases match TRBD2. This CDR3 is 18 amino acids long. Unmatched junction bases numbered 13, after V lost 2 bases and J lost 2 bases. CDR1 and CDR2 (germline): SGHTA, FQGTGA. CDR3 nucleotide sequence: TGTGCCAGCAGCTTAGGGGCGGTCGGTAGCGGGGAGCAAGAGACCCAGTACTTC. Its translation: CASSLGAVGSGEQETQYF.

CDR3 sequence reads: CATVGQGSYEQYF. The CDR3 coding sequence is TGTGCCACCGTTGGACAGGGGAGCTACGAGCAGTACTTC. The chain is built from TRBV25-1 and TRBJ2-5, with 9 bases lining up with TRBD1. The J call is uncertain, as TRBJ2-7 better fits the DNA end. Germline CDR1 is MGHDK and CDR2 is SYGVNS. The CDR3 is 13 residues long.

This clone came up once. In DNA form, the CDR3 reads TGTGCCAGCAGCTTCACAGGGATACCCCCGGGGCCCTACGAGCAGTACTTC. Its protein is CASSFTGIPPGPYEQYF. J is TRBJ2-7 and V is TRBV5-5; a possible D gene is TRBD1 (6 bases). The germline gives CDR1 SGHKS, CDR2 YYEKEE (reference sequence). V was trimmed by 2 bases and J by 2 bases, leaving 20 bases between them. The CDR3 runs to 17 residues.

This clone turned up a few times. This chain joins TRBV7-6 and TRBJ1-6; D is undetermined. Between the trimmed V and J ends, which lost 1 base and 3 bases, there was a span of 10 bases. Germline CDR1 and CDR2: SGHVS and FNYEAQ. The CDR3 consists of 16 residues. In DNA form, the CDR3 reads TGTGCCAGCAGCTTAGTCCGAGCGGGCTATAATTCACCCCTCCACTTT. This sequence encodes CASSLVRAGYNSPLHF.

J is TRBJ1-6 and V is TRBV27, with 7 bases identical to TRBD1. The CDR3 loop spans 13 amino acids. The J segment lost 4 bases and the V segment lost 9 bases, leaving 3 bases of the junction unmatched. The V gene's germline CDR1 is MNHEY and CDR2 SMNVEV (reference sequence). CDR3 protein: CASNRGYNSPLHF. The DNA of the CDR3 is TGTGCCAGTAACAGGGGTTATAATTCACCCCTCCACTTT.

This clone has only one observation. The chain has TRBV29-1 and TRBJ2-5; 8 nucleotides agree with TRBD2. The length of the CDR3 is 15 residues. The J segment lost 6 bases and the V segment lost 0 bases, leaving 9 bases of the junction unmatched. From germline, CDR1 is SQVTM and CDR2 ANQGSEA. The CDR3: CSVEDLMRGVKTQYF. The CDR3 DNA reads as TGCAGCGTTGAAGATCTAATGCGGGGGGTAAAGACCCAGTACTTC.

V gene TRBV5-8 combines with J gene TRBJ2-1; D remains unclear. V was pared by 2 bases and J by 7 bases, with 4 bases between. CDR3 size: 11 residues. Germline values: CDR1 SGHTS, CDR2 YDEGEE. CDR3 sequence: CASSFRNEQFF. The CDR3, as DNA: TGTGCCAGCAGCTTTCGGAATGAGCAGTTCTTC.

V and J are TRBV11-2 and TRBJ1-5; D gene ambiguous. The germline V gene encodes CDR1 SGHAT and CDR2 FQNNGV. V was cut by 1 base and J by 6 bases, with 7 bases left in between. CDR3 size: 13 residues. This CDR3 reads CASSLGAGQPQHF. In nucleotides, the CDR3 is TGTGCCAGCAGCTTAGGGGCCGGTCAGCCCCAGCATTTT.

The chain combines TRBV28 with TRBJ2-1; 10 nucleotides match TRBD2. Germline CDR1 and CDR2: MDHEN and SYDVKM. The length of the CDR3 is 16 residues. Trimming at V came to 2 bases and at J to 8 bases, leaving 9 bases not matched to a gene. CDR3 in amino acids: CASSLASGRVGDEQFF. CDR3 DNA: TGTGCCAGCAGTTTAGCGAGCGGGAGGGTTGGCGATGAGCAGTTCTTC.

The chain couples TRBV5-8 to TRBJ1-2; 9 bases line up with TRBD1. Per germline, CDR1 SGHTS and CDR2 YDEGEE. The length of the CDR3 is 16 residues. The junction had 7 bases not matched to a gene; V was cut back by 2 bases and J by 2 bases. CDR3 in amino acids: CASSFTRTGVNYGYTF. CDR3 DNA: TGTGCCAGCAGCTTCACTCGGACAGGGGTAAACTATGGCTACACCTTC.

The chain uses TRBV11-1 and TRBJ2-1; D is unclear. Germline-derived CDR1 and CDR2 are SGHAT and FQDESV (reference sequence). Trimming pared 0 bases from V and 1 base from J, leaving 4 bases between. This CDR3 spans 14 amino acids. CDR3 in DNA: TGTGCCAGCAGCTTAGCTCCTTCCTACAATGAGCAGTTCTTC. Translating it yields CASSLAPSYNEQFF.

This clone was seen just once. The sample contains more than one DNA sequence encoding this CDR3. The J gene is TRBJ1-2, the V gene TRBV5-4; 9 bases align to TRBD1. With V trimmed by 4 bases and J by 3 bases, 4 bases remained unmatched. Germline CDR1 and CDR2: SGHNT and YYREEE (reference sequence). The CDR3 contains 14 residues. CDR3 in amino acids: CASSGDRDHYGYTF. The CDR3 DNA follows: TGTGCCAGCAGCGGGGACAGGGATCACTATGGCTACACCTTC.

The chain links TRBV30 to TRBJ1-1; possible D gene TRBD1, 6 bases. The CDR3 contains 14 residues. V shed 3 bases and J shed 0 bases, with 11 bases lying between them. Germline CDR1 reads GTSNPN; CDR2 reads SVGIG (reference sequence). The CDR3: CAWRVDSLNTEAFF. CDR3 nucleotide sequence: TGTGCCTGGAGGGTGGACAGCTTGAACACTGAAGCTTTCTTT.

This clone showed up just once. The chain couples TRBV27 to TRBJ2-5; 10 nucleotides line up with TRBD2. Germline V lookup: CDR1 MNHEY, CDR2 SMNVEV (reference sequence). The CDR3 has 16 residues. Germline trimming cut 5 bases from V and 5 bases from J; bases unmatched to any gene: 11. CDR3 loop: CASSPQREGRGETQYF. In DNA, the CDR3 is TGTGCCAGCAGTCCACAGCGGGAGGGCCGAGGGGAGACCCAGTACTTC.

V is TRBV9 and J is TRBJ1-2; the D gene is possibly TRBD1 (5 bases). Germline CDR1 and CDR2: SGDLS and YYNGEE. Trimming took 0 bases from V and 3 from J, leaving 6 bases between them. The CDR3 length is 13 residues. The CDR3 sequence: CASSVAGYYGYTF. CDR3 DNA: TGTGCCAGCAGCGTAGCAGGGTACTATGGCTACACCTTC. Filled out from reference TRBV9 and TRBJ1-2, the complete variable domain reads DSGVTQTPKHLITATGQRVTLRCSPRSGDLSVYWYQQSLDQGLQFLIQYYNGEERAKGNILERFSAQQFPDLHSELNLSSLELGDSALYFCASSVAGYYGYTFGSGTRLTVV.

The chain uses TRBV7-8 and TRBJ2-3; D possibly corresponds to TRBD2 (6 bases). Germline V gene lookup returns CDR1 SGHVS and CDR2 FQNEAQ. The ends were cut back, 5 bases at V and 8 bases at J, with 17 bases in the middle. This CDR3 comprises 14 residues. In DNA, the CDR3 is TGTGCCAGCAGCAGGGGAGGTTCCATCGGTACGCAGTATTTT. It encodes CASSRGGSIGTQYF. The full variable domain, rest sourced from reference TRBV7-8 and TRBJ2-3, is GAGVSQSPRYKVAKRGQDVALRCDPISGHVSLFWYQQALGQGPEFLTYFQNEAQLDKSGLPSDRFFAERPEGSVSTLKIQRTQQEDSAVYLCASSRGGSIGTQYFGPGTRLTVL.

The J gene is TRBJ1-1, the V gene TRBV11-2; D is unresolved. This CDR3 comprises 13 residues. Germline assignment: CDR1 SGHAT and CDR2 FQNNGV. The germline V and J ends were trimmed by 5 bases and 1 base, with 8 bases remaining between them. In nucleotides, the CDR3 is TGTGCCAGCAGCCAACCCGGGAACACTGAAGCTTTCTTT. This sequence encodes CASSQPGNTEAFF.

The V and J genes are TRBV2 and TRBJ2-5; perhaps TRBD1 as D (6 bases). The length of the CDR3 is 13 residues. Germline lookup yields CDR1 SNHLY and CDR2 FYNNEI. Trimming took 10 bases from V and 5 from J, leaving 17 bases between them. Here the CDR3 DNA reads TGTGCCACTACGGACGGGACATCCGAGACCCAGTACTTC. Amino acid sequence: CATTDGTSETQYF.

This clone was counted once. The chain recombines TRBV11-2 with TRBJ2-1; D possibly corresponds to TRBD1 (6 bases). The CDR3 contains 12 residues. From germline, CDR1 is SGHAT and CDR2 FQNNGV. The V and J ends lost 7 bases and 7 bases respectively, with 11 bases between them. CDR3 sequence reads: CASTLTGNEQFF. In nucleotides, the CDR3 is TGTGCCAGCACCCTTACAGGGAATGAGCAGTTCTTC.